Included here is one T cell receptor (beta chain) sequence, with context. Its antigen is currently unknown. The timepoints at which blood was sampled were baseline, cycle 4 day 1, and cycle 7 day 1. TCRdb's copy holds only in-frame clones and misses some; the assay was immunoSEQ multiplex PCR. The sample holds approximately 26,000 clones, about 80% seen once. The CDR3 length is 15 residues. V dropped 0 bases and J dropped 5 bases, with 14 bases sitting between them. Germline V gene lookup returns CDR1 LGHNA and CDR2 YNFKEQ. These data originate in a study of OX40 agonist ivuxolimab in advanced cancers. Across the whole study: Ivuxolimab doses were 0.01, 0.1, 0.3, 1.5, 3 or 10 mg/kg every 2 weeks.

Study-level findings and limits: Dosing at 0.1 to 3.0 mg/kg was accompanied by clonal expansion of CD4+ and CD8+ blood T cells by week 6. Among the least clonally expanded were partial responders at 0.1-3.0 mg/kg.

V and J are TRBV4-2 and TRBJ2-7; D possibly corresponds to TRBD1 (5 bases). The source is an adult with an advanced solid tumor such as melanoma, head and neck, liver or kidney cancer. This specimen consisted of CD4+ or CD8+ T cells sorted from blood, obtained in a trial of the OX40 agonist ivuxolimab. The CDR3 loop reads CASSQDGAELDEQYF. CDR3 DNA: TGTGCCAGCAGCCAAGATGGGGCAGAACTCGACGAGCAGTACTTC.